These 18 T cell receptor beta chains were all obtained from the same sample, sequenced in a study of blood T cell repertoires in COVID-19. Sequencing was performed with immunoSEQ multiplex PCR; in TCRdb, only in-frame clones are kept and a portion is missing. The profile shows 150,000 to 200,000 clones, 70% to 85% of them singletons. The sample comprised peripheral blood. Every receptor here comes from a man of 80 years or more with COVID-19, enrolled during active disease.

The chain carries TRBV9 and TRBJ2-1, with D possibly TRBD2 on 6 matching bases. CDR3 length: 15 amino acids. Deletions cut 4 bases from V and 2 bases from J, with 13 bases between. Germline assignment: CDR1 SGDLS and CDR2 YYNGEE. The CDR3 loop is CASSRQEGAYNEQFF. As DNA, the CDR3 is TGTGCCAGCAGCCGGCAGGAGGGTGCCTACAATGAGCAGTTCTTC.

The chain joins TRBV11-1 to TRBJ2-1; 7 bases fit TRBD2. The trim removed 3 bases at V and 7 bases at J, leaving 9 bases unmatched. The CDR3 totals 15 residues. The germline V gene encodes CDR1 SGHAT and CDR2 FQDESV (reference sequence). The CDR3 sequence is CASSLGAGYQNEQFF. For the CDR3, the DNA is TGTGCCAGCAGCTTGGGAGCGGGGTACCAAAATGAGCAGTTCTTC.

This sequence joins TRBV7-2 and TRBJ2-1; D is undetermined. This CDR3 is built from 13 residues. CDR1 is SGHTA, CDR2 FQGNSA, per germline. V lost 0 bases and J 6 bases, leaving 6 bases between the germline ends. The CDR3 DNA is TGTGCCAGCAGCTTAGCGCCGAGCAATGAGCAGTTCTTC. Protein: CASSLAPSNEQFF. The full variable domain, rest sourced from reference TRBV7-2 and TRBJ2-1, is GAGVSQSPSNKVTEKGKDVELRCDPISGHTALYWYRQSLGQGLEFLIYFQGNSAPDKSGLPSDRFSAERTGGSVSTLTIQRTQQEDSAVYLCASSLAPSNEQFFGPGTRLTVL.

The rearrangement uses TRBV29-1 and TRBJ1-1, with D unclear. The germline gives CDR1 SQVTM, CDR2 ANQGSEA. The V gene lost 7 bases and the J gene lost 6 bases, with 15 bases spanning the gap. The CDR3 runs 12 residues. CDR3 residues: CSASTSGSEAFF. CDR3 nucleotides: TGCAGCGCGAGCACGTCAGGCTCTGAAGCTTTCTTT.

In its sample, this clone was seen a few times. The chain employs TRBV27 and TRBJ1-1; tentative D call: TRBD1 (6 bases). Germline loops: CDR1 MNHEY, CDR2 SMNVEV (reference sequence). Trimming left V 0 bases short and J 3 bases short, with 17 bases between. This CDR3 spans 17 amino acids. The CDR3 DNA is TGTGCCAGCAGTTTATCGTGGACAGCCTCCAGGGACACTGAAGCTTTCTTT. Amino acids: CASSLSWTASRDTEAFF.

The V call is TRBV12-5, the J call TRBJ1-1; D unresolved. Trimming removed 0 bases at V and 2 bases at J, with 13 bases between. The germline V gene encodes CDR1 LGHNT and CDR2 FRNRAP. The CDR3 is 16 amino acids. The CDR3 DNA is TGTGCTAGTGGTTTGGTACGAATCTCAGGCAACACTGAAGCTTTCTTT. This gives the protein CASGLVRISGNTEAFF.

The V gene is TRBV5-1, the J gene TRBJ1-1; D ambiguous. Trimming removed 0 bases at V and 1 base at J, with 7 bases between. The germline V gene encodes CDR1 SGHRS and CDR2 YFSETQ. The CDR3 has 14 amino acids. DNA for the CDR3: TGCGCCAGCAGCTTGGCAGCAGGGAACACTGAAGCTTTCTTT. Translated: CASSLAAGNTEAFF.

The chain is built from TRBV5-1 and TRBJ2-2; weak D call: TRBD2 (5 bases). This CDR3 is built from 16 residues. Germline CDR1 is SGHRS and CDR2 is YFSETQ. V gave up 7 bases and J gave up 1 base, with 17 bases separating them. The CDR3 loop reads CASSEGSGWNTGELFF. CDR3 in DNA: TGCGCCAGCTCCGAAGGCTCGGGGTGGAACACCGGGGAGCTGTTTTTT.

This clone was detected only once. The V call is TRBV12-3 or TRBV12-4, the J call TRBJ1-2, with D tentatively TRBD1 (5 bases). Deletions cut 6 bases from V and 6 bases from J, with 14 bases between. The CDR3 runs 13 residues. The CDR3: CASSATQGDGYTF. In DNA form, the CDR3 reads TGTGCCAGCAGCGCGACTCAGGGCGATGGCTACACCTTC.

The CDR3 region is CASSVGFRGGSNNEQFF. CDR3 in DNA: TGTGCCAGCAGCGTAGGGTTTCGGGGGGGAAGTAACAATGAGCAGTTCTTC. V gene TRBV9 combines with J gene TRBJ2-1, with 8 bases matching TRBD2. CDR1 and CDR2 from the germline V gene are SGDLS and YYNGEE. CDR3 length: 17 amino acids. Trimming cost V 0 bases and J 5 bases; bases outside gene matches: 10. The whole variable domain, remainder taken from reference TRBV9 and TRBJ2-1, is DSGVTQTPKHLITATGQRVTLRCSPRSGDLSVYWYQQSLDQGLQFLIQYYNGEERAKGNILERFSAQQFPDLHSELNLSSLELGDSALYFCASSVGFRGGSNNEQFFGPGTRLTVL.

The V and J genes are TRBV6-1 and TRBJ1-1, with D unclear. V lost 2 bases and J 7 bases, leaving 14 bases between the germline ends. The CDR3 is 14 residues long. The germline V gene encodes CDR1 MNHNS and CDR2 SASEGT. CDR3 residues: CASSELSQVGEAFF. The DNA of the CDR3 is TGTGCCAGCAGTGAATTATCCCAGGTCGGTGAAGCTTTCTTT.

The genes are TRBV29-1 and TRBJ2-7, with D possibly being TRBD1 (6 bases). This CDR3 is built from 12 residues. V was shortened by 4 bases and J by 3 bases, with 10 bases between the two germline ends. CDR1 and CDR2 from the germline V gene are SQVTM and ANQGSEA. The CDR3 nucleotides read TGCAGCGTTGGGACAGCAGGCTACGAGCAGTACTTC. Translating gives CSVGTAGYEQYF.

The CDR3 bases are TGCGCCAGCAGCCCTTACTCTGGAAACACCATATATTTT. Protein: CASSPYSGNTIYF. The genes are TRBV4-1 and TRBJ1-3; no definite D call. Germline-derived CDR1 and CDR2 are MGHRA and YSYEKL. Trimming removed 4 bases at V and 0 bases at J, with 4 bases between. The CDR3 sequence is 13 residues long.

The chain carries TRBV3-1 (or the pseudogene TRBV3-2) and TRBJ2-7, with 9 bases that match TRBD1. The CDR3 contains 15 residues. With V trimmed by 4 bases and J by 4 bases, 8 bases remained unmatched. The germline CDR1 and CDR2 sequences are LGHDT and YNNKEL (reference sequence). The CDR3 sequence is CASSPTPGTGYEQYF. The CDR3 DNA follows: TGTGCCAGCAGCCCAACCCCCGGGACAGGGTACGAGCAGTACTTC.

The chain joins TRBV5-1 to TRBJ2-2; D ambiguous. Germline V gene sequence: CDR1 SGHRS, CDR2 YFSETQ. V shed 0 bases and J shed 6 bases, with 9 bases lying between them. The CDR3 is 14 amino acids. The CDR3 DNA reads as TGCGCCAGCAGCTTGGAGACGGGTTCCGGGGAGCTGTTTTTT. Residues: CASSLETGSGELFF.

V and J are TRBV20-1 and TRBJ2-7; D not resolved. The CDR3 extends over 10 amino acids. The ends were cut back, 6 bases at V and 4 bases at J, with 7 bases in the middle. Per germline, CDR1 DFQATT and CDR2 SNEGSKA (reference sequence). CDR3 region: CSATNYEQYF. As DNA, the CDR3 is TGCAGTGCCACTAATTACGAGCAGTACTTC.

The V call is TRBV29-1, the J call TRBJ2-5, with unresolved D. V was shortened by 4 bases and J by 4 bases, with 10 bases between the two germline ends. This CDR3 has 12 residues. The germline V gene has CDR1 SQVTM and CDR2 ANQGSEA. DNA for the CDR3: TGCAGCGTTGGGCCTGCCCGAGAGACCCAGTACTTC. Translating it yields CSVGPARETQYF.

This chain links TRBV7-9 with TRBJ1-2; a weak D match, TRBD1 (6 bases). V gave up 5 bases and J gave up 3 bases, with 10 bases separating them. The germline CDR1 and CDR2 sequences are SEHNR and FQNEAQ (reference sequence). This CDR3 is built from 13 residues. The CDR3 spells CASSRQDYYGYTF. CDR3 sequence (DNA): TGTGCCAGCAGCCGACAGGATTACTATGGCTACACCTTC.